The 8 T cell receptor beta chains listed next were all sequenced from one sample in a study of cytomegalovirus exposure and HLA in healthy donors (dated by TCRdb to 2016 to 2017). The library relied on the immunoSEQ multiplex PCR assay. The multiplex PCR relied on a mix of 60 forward primers for TCR Vbeta segments and 13 reverse primers for TCR Jbeta segments. TCRdb mirrors the immuneACCESS table, restricted to in-frame sequences. Some clones are absent from its copies; in checked studies, under half trace to an unresolved V gene, and the reason for the others is unknown. The sample contains under 200,000 clones, 84% of them found a single time. The ten top clones hold around 0.93% of the sample. Sequencing was carried out using PBMCs. All receptors derive from a man aged 25 to 45 in good health and CMV-seronegative.

The chain employs TRBV5-4 and TRBJ2-2; TRBD1 aligns across 8 bases. Trimming took 2 bases from V and 1 from J; bases not matched to a gene: 7. Germline V lookup: CDR1 SGHNT, CDR2 YYREEE (reference sequence). The CDR3 runs 17 residues. For the CDR3, the DNA is TGTGCCAGCAGCTTCTCACAGGGGGGCCGGAACACCGGGGAGCTGTTTTTT. It translates to CASSFSQGGRNTGELFF.

V and J are TRBV29-1 and TRBJ2-7; 8 bases are shared with TRBD2. The V segment lost 6 bases and the J segment 6 bases; nucleotides outside the gene matches: 10. In germline, CDR1 is SQVTM, CDR2 ANQGSEA. This CDR3 is built from 13 residues. The CDR3 DNA follows: TGCAGCGTCGTTAGCGGGGTAAAAGGCGAGCAGTACTTC. Protein sequence: CSVVSGVKGEQYF.

The genes are TRBV9 and TRBJ1-2; D may be TRBD1 (6 bases). The germline gives CDR1 SGDLS, CDR2 YYNGEE. The CDR3 is made up of 15 amino acids. V lost 0 bases, J lost 0 bases, and 9 bases lay in between. DNA of the CDR3: TGTGCCAGCAGCGTAGATCAGGGGCCTAACTATGGCTACACCTTC. Amino acid sequence: CASSVDQGPNYGYTF.

The chain carries TRBV5-4 and TRBJ2-5; D possibly corresponds to TRBD1 (5 bases). Germline values: CDR1 SGHNT, CDR2 YYREEE (reference sequence). Between the trimmed V and J ends, which lost 1 base and 1 base, there was a span of 11 bases. There are 15 residues in the CDR3. CDR3 loop: CASSLTGNPQETQYF. The CDR3 bases are TGTGCCAGCAGCTTGACAGGCAATCCCCAAGAGACCCAGTACTTC.

The V call is TRBV27, the J call TRBJ1-1; D unclear. V lost 2 bases and J 6 bases, leaving 7 bases between the germline ends. The CDR3 totals 12 residues. Germline CDR1 MNHEY, CDR2 SMNVEV (reference sequence). DNA for the CDR3: TGTGCCAGCAGTTTACGGGGAGCTGAAGCTTTCTTT. Its translation is CASSLRGAEAFF.

The gene calls are TRBV19 and TRBJ2-1, with 12 bases lining up with TRBD2. The CDR3 is made up of 15 amino acids. Germline loops: CDR1 LNHDA, CDR2 SQIVND (reference sequence). The ends lost 2 bases at V and 10 bases at J; junction bases unmatched: 6. CDR3 DNA sequence: TGTGCCAGTAGTATACAGGGACTAGCGGGCGGGGAGCAGTTCTTC. This encodes CASSIQGLAGGEQFF.

The DNA of the CDR3 is TGTGCCAGCACCCCCGGCCAGGGTCATTCACCCCTCCACTTT. This encodes CASTPGQGHSPLHF. The V and J genes are TRBV28 and TRBJ1-6; D may be TRBD1 (5 bases). CDR3 size: 14 residues. The ends were cut back, 7 bases at V and 8 bases at J, with 15 bases in the middle. Germline V gene data show CDR1 as MDHEN and CDR2 as SYDVKM.

This chain links TRBV6-5 with TRBJ1-4; TRBD1 agrees at 9 bases. Germline trimming cut 6 bases from V and 8 bases from J; bases unmatched to any gene: 4. The CDR3 spans 13 residues. Germline V gives CDR1 MNHEY, CDR2 SVGAGI. This chain's CDR3 is CASRSGTGEKLFF. The DNA for the CDR3 is TGTGCCAGCAGGAGCGGGACAGGGGAAAAACTGTTTTTT.